The rows below give T cell receptor beta chains drawn from one sample of a study of regulatory T cells in long-lasting Graves disease. TCRdb passed the multiplex PCR reads through MiXCR, listing each CDR3 protein once. Of about 420,000 distinct CDR3 sequences in the sample, about 20% were seen once. The sample was peripheral blood mononuclear cells (PBMCs), taken when the disease was refractory, from a patient treated with antithyroid drugs. The receptors shown here come from a female donor with Graves disease. Both conserved end residues are part of each CDR3. The D gene is left open where the match is weak. Clone size is given for some rows only: seen once, a few or many times, or a class if the clone is expanded.

>TRBJ1-2|.|TRBV29-1|13|.
TGCAGCGTTAAGGCGGCCGCGAACTATGGCTACACCTTC
CSVKAAANYGYTF
>TRBJ2-7|TRBD2|TRBV7-2|15|few
TGTGCCAGCAGCCCTGAGCGGGGTACCACCTACGAGCAGTACTTC
CASSPERGTTYEQYF
>TRBJ2-2|TRBD2|TRBV18|15|many
TGTGCCAGCTCACCGAGTCGAGCGGGATACGGGGAGCTGTTTTTT
CASSPSRAGYGELFF
>TRBJ2-4|.|TRBV6-1|18|few
TGTGCCAGCAGAACAGAAAAATACAGGTCGTGGGCCAAAAACATTCAGTACTTC
CASRTEKYRSWAKNIQYF
>TRBJ1-5|TRBD1|TRBV28|15|many
TGTGCCACCAGGGACAGCGGGGCAAACTATCAGCCCCAGCATTTT
CATRDSGANYQPQHF
>TRBJ1-3|.|TRBV11-2|15|.
TGTGCCAGCAGCTTAGAGGGCTTCTCTGGAAACACCATATATTTT
CASSLEGFSGNTIYF
>TRBJ1-4|.|TRBV6-1|13|many
TGTGCCAGCAGTCCAACGCCGGGCCACCATCTGTTTTTT
CASSPTPGHHLFF
>TRBJ2-7|.|TRBV20-1|15|.
TGCAGTGCTAGAGCCGATGACTCGGGTGCCTACGAGCAGTACTTC
CSARADDSGAYEQYF
>TRBJ1-2|.|TRBV20-1|14|few
TGCAGTGCTAGAGATCCCCCCAGGCCCACGGGCTACACCTTC
CSARDPPRPTGYTF
>TRBJ1-1|.|TRBV12-3/TRBV12-4|14|many
TGTGCCAGCAGGACCGGGACACAGAACACTGAAGCTTTCTTT
CASRTGTQNTEAFF
>TRBJ2-7|.|TRBV2|11|many
TGTGCCAGCAGTGAGGTTAACGAGCAGTACTTC
CASSEVNEQYF
>TRBJ1-1|.|TRBV19|13|few
TGTGCCAGTAGTATACCGAAGGGCACTGAAGCTTTCTTT
CASSIPKGTEAFF
>TRBJ1-2|.|TRBV28|15|.
TGTGCCAGCAGCAAACGGACGGGGATGTCCGTTGGCTACACCTTC
CASSKRTGMSVGYTF
>TRBJ1-1|.|TRBV13|14|.
TGTGCCAGCAGCTCGATGATGGTTGAGACTGAAGCTTTCTTT
CASSSMMVETEAFF
>TRBJ1-1|.|TRBV2|13|.
TGTGCCAACATTAGGACAGAGAACACTGAAGCTTTCTTT
CANIRTENTEAFF
>TRBJ1-3|.|TRBV7-2|15|many
TGTGCCAGCAGAAGAAGCCCAAGCTCTGGAAACACCATATATTTT
CASRRSPSSGNTIYF
>TRBJ1-3|.|TRBV5-1|15|.
TGCGCCAGCAGCATAAACGGGGAAACTGGAAACACCATATATTTT
CASSINGETGNTIYF
>TRBJ2-7|TRBD2|TRBV20-1|15|many
TGCAGTGCTAGGACCATAGCGGGTCTGCCGGACGAGCAGTACTTC
CSARTIAGLPDEQYF
>TRBJ2-5|TRBD2|TRBV7-2|15|many
TGTGCCAGCAGCTTAAATCTAGCGGGAGGAGAGACCCAGTACTTC
CASSLNLAGGETQYF
>TRBJ2-7|.|TRBV6-5|16|.
TGTGCCAGCAGTTACACCGCCACCCTAGGAAGCTACGAGCAGTACTTC
CASSYTATLGSYEQYF
>TRBJ2-7|TRBD1|TRBV12-3/TRBV12-4|15|.
TGTGCCAGCAGTTTAGACTCAGGGGGACCTTACGAGCAGTACTTC
CASSLDSGGPYEQYF
>TRBJ2-7|TRBD2|TRBV2|15|many
TGTGCCAGCACCTATACTAGCGGTGGTGGCTACGAGCAGTACTTC
CASTYTSGGGYEQYF
>TRBJ1-2|.|TRBV30|13|many
TGTGCCTGGAATTTCTCGCCAGGCGGTGGCTACACCTTC
CAWNFSPGGGYTF
>TRBJ2-7|TRBD1|TRBV30|15|few
TGTGCCTGGAGTGTACGGACAGGCATTGTCCACGAGCAGTACTTC
CAWSVRTGIVHEQYF
>TRBJ1-2|TRBD1|TRBV6-5|17|many
TGTGCCAGCAGTTACGATCTAGGACAGGGAGTTTCAGAAGGCTACACCTTC
CASSYDLGQGVSEGYTF
>TRBJ2-1|TRBD2|TRBV4-3|16|once
TGCGCCAGCAGCGTAGGACTAGCGGGAGGAGGTGAAGAGCAGTTCTTC
CASSVGLAGGGEEQFF
>TRBJ2-1|TRBD1|TRBV29-1|13|.
TGCAGCGCCAAGGGACAGACCTACAATGAGCAGTTCTTC
CSAKGQTYNEQFF
>TRBJ1-5|.|TRBV27|17|many
TGTGCCAGCAGTTCGAGGGGATGGGAAAGTGGGAATCAGCCCCAGCATTTT
CASSSRGWESGNQPQHF
>TRBJ2-7|.|TRBV4-2|15|few
TGTGCCAGCAGCCAAGAAGGGGCAGGGTCCTACGAGCAGTACTTC
CASSQEGAGSYEQYF
>TRBJ1-2|TRBD1|TRBV28|14|few
TGTGCCACCCTCACAGGGGGCGCTGGGTTTGGCTACACCTTC
CATLTGGAGFGYTF
>TRBJ2-7|.|TRBV2|14|many
TGTGCCAGCAGAAGTACCACAGGCACCTACGAGCAGTACTTC
CASRSTTGTYEQYF
>TRBJ1-1|.|TRBV29-1|13|few
TGCAGCGTTGAAAAGGGGCTGAACACTGAAGCTTTCTTT
CSVEKGLNTEAFF
>TRBJ2-4|.|TRBV2|16|many
TGTGCCAGCATCCTGGACTCTCGGCGGGCCAAAAACATTCAGTACTTC
CASILDSRRAKNIQYF
>TRBJ2-2|TRBD2|TRBV29-1|17|.
TGCAGCGTTGGATGGACTAGCGGGAGTTCCGTCACCGGGGAGCTGTTTTTT
CSVGWTSGSSVTGELFF
>TRBJ1-1|.|TRBV3-1|17|.
TGTGCCAGCAGCCATTATATCGCCCGGGACGGAAACACTGAAGCTTTCTTT
CASSHYIARDGNTEAFF